This T cell receptor (beta chain) was obtained from a study of T cells in Graves' hyperthyroidism and ophthalmopathy (dated by TCRdb to between 2017 and 2020). About the full investigation: Peripheral blood was collected at initial diagnosis, before any treatment. A discovery cohort of about 96 patients, roughly 40 with Graves' ophthalmopathy and 55 to 60 with stable Graves' hyperthyroidism, was used to find distinguishing TCR V-J signatures. An independent validation cohort of under 20 hyperthyroidism patients and about 15 patients who later progressed to ophthalmopathy tested prospective prediction of ophthalmopathy. For training and testing, the 100 or so patients in the discovery cohort were randomly divided in a 7:3 ratio. Thyroid tissue and blood T-cell repertoires from more than five Graves' hyperthyroidism patients were also compared in the study. After sampling, hyperthyroidism patients received methimazole starting at 30 mg daily, and ophthalmopathy patients received high-dose intravenous methylprednisolone. The paper describes TCR Vbeta CDR3 sequencing of 135 peripheral blood samples, made up of fewer than 50 ophthalmopathy patients, 70 to 80 hyperthyroidism patients and 17 progressor patients. What the authors observed across the whole study: Most expanded thyroid clonotypes (frequency above 0.001) were also found in blood, which suggests that blood repertoires may mirror thyroid immune responses. No statistical method was used to fix the sample size in advance, and group allocation was not hidden from the investigators. In validation, progression to ophthalmopathy was predicted by the model with more than 65% sensitivity and approximately 78% specificity, a median of about 6 months before onset. A 13 V-J signature model separated ophthalmopathy from stable hyperthyroidism, with around 88% sensitivity and 81.08% specificity in cross-validation and 80%/75% in testing.

In the ophthalmopathy patients, disease was moderately to severely active, with a Clinical Activity Score of 3 or more, a NOSPECS grade of 4 or more, and a duration of less than 3 months. Any patient with an uncontrolled infection, another autoimmune disease, pregnancy or lactation was excluded. Diagnoses relied on clinical symptoms, serum thyroxine and TRAb, thyroid ultrasound and orbital computed tomography. PBMCs were separated from roughly 9.6 ml of fresh peripheral blood using Ficoll-Paque density gradient centrifugation. Total RNA was extracted using Trizol reagent, and RNA quality was assessed on an Agilent 2100 Bioanalyzer. The TCR beta CDR3 regions were amplified from RNA transcripts. A first-round RT-PCR of the TCR CDR3 used the HTBI primer set with the Qiagen OneStep RT-PCR kit. A second multiplex PCR round built the libraries, followed by size selection and purification. Sequencing of the libraries was done on an Illumina HiSeq2000 using paired-end 100 bp reads. In the paper's pipeline: SOAPnuke was used to process the raw data, throwing out any read that contained adapters or uncalled bases, had a mean Phred below 15, or lacked an exact constant-primer or identifier match. High-quality paired reads were merged using COPE v1.2.5, and each unique nucleotide sequence was defined as a clonotype. Clonotypes were aligned to IMGT TRBV, TRBD and TRBJ reference segments using MiTCR v1.1. Analysis was restricted to V-J combinations with a frequency above 0.0001, which covered about 99% of repertoires. The TCS score was defined as F50 (clonal expansion) divided by E x V (chaos), with BLOSUM62-based TCRdist calculated between CDR3 peptides within each V-J. Welch's t-statistics and random forest reduced roughly 530 V-J features to roughly 13, which were used in a naive Bayes classifier (R e1071). In TCRdb, the public reads were trimmed at Q25 with fastp and aligned with MiXCR, with productive beta chains retained. Every CDR3 protein is listed once, alongside the most common genes and DNA of its rows. It is TCRdb's table, rather than the study itself, that gives the V and J calls and clone size. The sample includes hundreds of thousands of distinct CDR3 sequences, with around a fifth observed a single time. Of the sample, about half falls within the top ten clones.

CDR1 MDHEN and CDR2 SYDVKM were looked up in the germline V gene. V is shortened by 6 bases, J by 7 bases, and the region joining them spans 10 bases. The CDR3 has 11 amino acids, counting the end cysteine and phenylalanine. The entry retains the CDR3 DNA only, 33 bases that are in frame from base 1. This clonotype showed up many times. The antigen it recognizes is unknown. One base away there is no much larger clone; base qualities are not given. The sequence joins TRBV28 to TRBJ2-7, with no confidently assigned D gene. The sequence was collected from a woman in her seventies with Graves' ophthalmopathy. The sample consisted of blood. The CDR3 reads as follows: CASRSMGEQYF. In nucleotides, the sequence is TGTGCCAGCAGATCTATGGGGGAGCAGTACTTC.